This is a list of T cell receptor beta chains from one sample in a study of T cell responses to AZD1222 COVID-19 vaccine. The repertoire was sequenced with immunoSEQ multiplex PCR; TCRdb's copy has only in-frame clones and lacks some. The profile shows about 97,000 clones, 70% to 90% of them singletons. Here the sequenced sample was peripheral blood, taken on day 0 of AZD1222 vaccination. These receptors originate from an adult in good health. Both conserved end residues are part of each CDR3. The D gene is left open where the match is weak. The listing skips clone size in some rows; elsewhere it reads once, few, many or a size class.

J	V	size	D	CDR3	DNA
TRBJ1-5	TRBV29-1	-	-	CSVGGGNQPQHF	TGCAGCGTTGGGGGTGGGAATCAGCCCCAGCATTTT
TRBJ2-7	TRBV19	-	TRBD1	CASSRQQGSYEQYF	TGTGCCAGTAGTAGACAACAGGGGTCATACGAGCAGTACTTC
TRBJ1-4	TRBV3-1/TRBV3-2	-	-	CASSPDRINEKLFF	TGTGCCAGCAGCCCGGACAGAATTAATGAAAAACTGTTTTTT
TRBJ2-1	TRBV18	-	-	CASSPLKYNEQFF	TGTGCCAGCTCACCACTCAAGTACAATGAGCAGTTCTTC
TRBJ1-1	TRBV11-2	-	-	CASSRTGVDNTEAFF	TGTGCCAGCAGCCGTACGGGGGTAGACAACACTGAAGCTTTCTTT
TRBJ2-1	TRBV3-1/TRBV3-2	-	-	CASSLSDEQFF	TGTGCCAGCAGCCTCAGCGATGAGCAGTTCTTC
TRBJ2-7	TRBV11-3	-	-	CASSTDTYEQYF	TGTGCCAGCAGCACAGACACCTACGAGCAGTACTTC
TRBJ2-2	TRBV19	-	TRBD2	CASYPLSGGDAGELFF	TGTGCCAGTTACCCTCTTAGCGGGGGGGACGCCGGGGAGCTGTTTTTT
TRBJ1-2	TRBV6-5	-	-	CASIGLPLFNYGYTF	TGTGCCAGCATAGGACTTCCTCTTTTTAACTATGGCTACACCTTC
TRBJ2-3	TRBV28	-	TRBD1	CASSFLRGLSTDTQYF	TGTGCCAGCAGTTTTTTAAGGGGGCTAAGCACAGATACGCAGTATTTT
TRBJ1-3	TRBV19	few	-	CASTGLQGYGNTIYF	TGTGCCAGTACCGGTCTTCAGGGGTACGGAAACACCATATATTTT
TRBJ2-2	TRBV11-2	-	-	CASSLRPLNTGELFF	TGTGCCAGCAGCTTACGGCCCCTAAACACCGGGGAGCTGTTTTTT